This TCR beta chain was sequenced for a study of T-cell memory formation after mild COVID-19. Study-level information: TCR clustering was largely donor specific.

TCRdb used MiXCR to reprocess the 5' RACE reads, holding one entry per CDR3 protein. Here the sample spans around 370,000 distinct CDR3 sequences, 21% being singletons. The V gene end was trimmed by 2 bases and the J gene end by 1 base; junction bases not matched to a gene: 5. The length of the CDR3 is 15 residues. In germline, CDR1 is DFQATT, CDR2 SNEGSKA (reference sequence). A word on this clonotype: The antigen remains undetermined.

Study-level findings and limits: Certain responding clones were present in pre-infection memory, suggesting participation of cross-reactive memory.

The V call is TRBV20-1, the J call TRBJ2-5; 9 nucleotides line up with TRBD1. The sample comprised PBMCs or a T cell subset sorted from them (not recorded which). The TCR originated in an adult woman who had mild COVID-19 (a few samples of this study predate the infection). Cell type and time point are not known. In DNA, the CDR3 is TGCAGTGCTAGACGAGGGACAGGGATCCAAGAGACCCAGTACTTC. Protein product: CSARRGTGIQETQYF.